This T cell receptor beta chain was documented in a study of shared clonotypes between healthy human individuals. V lost 4 bases and J 5 bases, leaving 15 bases between the germline ends. The germline V gene has CDR1 ENHRY and CDR2 SYGVKD. This CDR3 spans 14 amino acids. Sequenced by immunoSEQ multiplex PCR; TCRdb stores in-frame clones only, minus some. The sample has hundreds of thousands of clones; around 96% are singletons. The table lists this clone with a count of one. CD45RO negativity and positive selection for CCR7 defined naive CD8 cells, a population that excluded terminally differentiated effector memory CD45RA+ cells. Participating donors were healthy, HIV-negative adults free of recent acute infections or vaccinations.

The chain is built from TRBV10-3 and TRBJ2-7; D may be TRBD1 (5 bases). The TCR was taken from a woman aged 25 to 45 in good health. Material: naive CD8+ T cells sorted from blood. The CDR3: CAISGRVDRNEQYF. For the CDR3, the DNA is TGTGCCATCAGTGGCCGGGTCGACAGAAACGAGCAGTACTTC.